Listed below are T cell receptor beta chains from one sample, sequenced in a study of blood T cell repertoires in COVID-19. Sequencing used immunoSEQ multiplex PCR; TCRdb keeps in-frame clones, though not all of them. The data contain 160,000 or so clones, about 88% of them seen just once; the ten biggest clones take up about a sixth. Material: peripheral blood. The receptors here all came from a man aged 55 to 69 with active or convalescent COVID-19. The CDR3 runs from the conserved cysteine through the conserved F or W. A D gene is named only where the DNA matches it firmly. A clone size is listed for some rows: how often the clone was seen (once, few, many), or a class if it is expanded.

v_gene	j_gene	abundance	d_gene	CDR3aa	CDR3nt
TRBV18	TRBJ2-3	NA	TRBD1	CASSPPGQGYTDTQYF	TGTGCCAGCTCACCCCCCGGACAGGGATACACAGATACGCAGTATTTT
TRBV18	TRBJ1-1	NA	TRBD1	CASSPGQVITEAFF	TGTGCCAGCTCACCGGGACAGGTGATCACTGAAGCTTTCTTT
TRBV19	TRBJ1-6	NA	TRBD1	CASSIGQGRRYNSPLHF	TGTGCCAGTAGTATCGGACAGGGAAGAAGATATAATTCACCCCTCCACTTT
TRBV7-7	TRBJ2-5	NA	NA	CASSTGWGRVETQYF	TGTGCCAGCAGCACCGGCTGGGGGCGCGTGGAGACCCAGTACTTC
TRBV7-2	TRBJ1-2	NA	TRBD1	CASSLNRGEGYTF	TGTGCCAGCAGCCTGAACAGGGGGGAGGGCTACACCTTC
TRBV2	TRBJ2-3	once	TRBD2	CASSEFGTSGGPDTQYF	TGTGCCAGCAGTGAATTCGGGACTAGCGGGGGGCCAGATACGCAGTATTTT
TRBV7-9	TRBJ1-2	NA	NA	CASSFRGRGLSYGYTF	TGTGCCAGCAGCTTTAGAGGAAGGGGCTTGAGCTATGGCTACACCTTC
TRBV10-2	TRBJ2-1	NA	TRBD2	CASRGSGRGVNEQFF	TGCGCCAGCAGAGGTAGCGGGAGAGGGGTAAATGAGCAGTTCTTC
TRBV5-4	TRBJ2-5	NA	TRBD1	CASSLNQGAAETQYF	TGTGCCAGCAGCTTGAATCAGGGGGCTGCCGAGACCCAGTACTTC
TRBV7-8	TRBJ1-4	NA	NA	CASGGNGEKLFF	TGTGCGAGCGGGGGGAATGGGGAAAAACTGTTTTTT
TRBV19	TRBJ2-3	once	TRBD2	CASSKVSGIETDTQYF	TGTGCCAGTAGTAAGGTTAGCGGGATAGAGACAGATACGCAGTATTTT
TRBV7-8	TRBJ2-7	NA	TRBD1	CASSLADRGAYEQYF	TGTGCCAGCAGCTTAGCTGACAGGGGGGCCTACGAGCAGTACTTC
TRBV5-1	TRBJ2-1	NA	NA	CASSFTGTSYNEQFF	TGCGCCAGCAGCTTCACAGGAACCTCCTACAATGAGCAGTTCTTC
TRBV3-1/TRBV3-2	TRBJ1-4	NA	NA	CASSQDFRGGSEKLFF	TGTGCCAGCAGCCAAGATTTCAGGGGAGGGAGTGAAAAACTGTTTTTT
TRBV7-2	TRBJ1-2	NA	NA	CASSQDNGDYGYTF	TGTGCCAGCAGCCAGGACAATGGGGACTATGGCTACACCTTC
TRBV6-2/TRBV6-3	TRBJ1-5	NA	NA	CASSDTGFSNQPQHF	TGTGCCAGCAGTGACACAGGGTTTAGCAATCAGCCCCAGCATTTT
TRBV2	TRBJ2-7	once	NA	CASWTANSYEQYF	TGTGCCAGCTGGACAGCGAACTCCTACGAGCAGTACTTC
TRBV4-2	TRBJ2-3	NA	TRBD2	CASSQGGLAGGSWADTQYF	TGTGCCAGCAGCCAAGGGGGACTAGCGGGAGGGTCTTGGGCAGATACGCAGTATTTT
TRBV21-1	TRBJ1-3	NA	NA	CASSKRKAGGGTIYF	TGTGCCAGCAGCAAACGTAAGGCGGGGGGCGGCACCATATATTTT
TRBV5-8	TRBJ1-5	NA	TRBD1	CASSPGQGGNQPQHF	TGTGCCAGCAGCCCGGGACAGGGTGGTAATCAGCCCCAGCATTTT
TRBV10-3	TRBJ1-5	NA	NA	CAISSGNNQPQHF	TGTGCCATCAGTTCAGGGAACAATCAGCCCCAGCATTTT
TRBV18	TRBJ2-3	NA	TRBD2	CASSPPGLAGGTDTQYF	TGTGCCAGCTCACCACCGGGACTAGCGGGGGGCACAGATACGCAGTATTTT
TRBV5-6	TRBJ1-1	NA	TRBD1	CASSLGTGSVNTEAFF	TGTGCCAGCAGCTTGGGGACAGGATCGGTGAACACTGAAGCTTTCTTT
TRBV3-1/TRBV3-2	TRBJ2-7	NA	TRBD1	CASSLRTGIYEQYF	TGTGCCAGCAGCCTCAGGACAGGGATCTACGAGCAGTACTTC
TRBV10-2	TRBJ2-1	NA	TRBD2	CASTSVTSDRNEQFF	TGCGCCAGCACGTCCGTGACTAGCGATAGGAATGAGCAGTTCTTC
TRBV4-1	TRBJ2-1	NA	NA	CASSPPSVSEQFF	TGCGCCAGCAGCCCTCCCTCGGTGTCTGAGCAGTTCTTC
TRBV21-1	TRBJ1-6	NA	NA	CASSIPRDRTNSPLHF	TGTGCCAGCAGCATTCCCCGGGACAGGACTAATTCACCCCTCCACTTT
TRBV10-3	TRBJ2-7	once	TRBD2	CATGLAVEQYF	TGTGCCACCGGACTAGCGGTCGAGCAGTACTTC
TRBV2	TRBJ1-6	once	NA	CASSENREGVSPLHF	TGTGCCAGCAGTGAAAACAGGGAGGGAGTCTCACCCCTCCACTTT
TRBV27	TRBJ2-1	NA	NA	CASSLGRGNEQFF	TGTGCCAGCAGTTTAGGCAGGGGAAATGAGCAGTTCTTC
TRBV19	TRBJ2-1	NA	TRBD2	CASSARAGGLEQFF	TGTGCCAGTAGTGCCAGAGCGGGGGGGCTCGAGCAGTTCTTC
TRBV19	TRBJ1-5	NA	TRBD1	CASSTIARGLGNQPQHF	TGTGCCAGTAGTACTATAGCCAGGGGGCTTGGCAATCAGCCCCAGCATTTT
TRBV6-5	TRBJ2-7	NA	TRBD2	CASSYSPAGGQGEQYF	TGTGCCAGCAGTTACTCGCCAGCGGGGGGCCAGGGGGAGCAGTACTTC
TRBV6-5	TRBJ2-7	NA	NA	CASSYSGRGAYEQYF	TGTGCCAGCAGTTACTCGGGCAGGGGAGCATACGAGCAGTACTTC
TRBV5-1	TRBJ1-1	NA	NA	CASSPGGGTNTEAFF	TGCGCCAGCAGCCCTGGCGGGGGGACGAACACTGAAGCTTTCTTT
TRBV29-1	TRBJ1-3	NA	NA	CSVTYSSGNTIYF	TGCAGCGTTACATACAGCTCTGGAAACACCATATATTTT
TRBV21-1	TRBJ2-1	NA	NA	CASSSSGGNHNEQFF	TGTGCCAGCAGCAGTAGCGGGGGGAATCACAATGAGCAGTTCTTC
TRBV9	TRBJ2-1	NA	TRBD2	CASARAGGTYNEQFF	TGTGCCAGCGCCCGGGCGGGAGGTACTTACAATGAGCAGTTCTTC
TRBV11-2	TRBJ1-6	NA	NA	CASSLAQGGISPLHF	TGTGCCAGCAGCTTAGCGCAGGGAGGAATCTCACCCCTCCACTTT
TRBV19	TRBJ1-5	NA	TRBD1	CASSNPRTGVINQPQHF	TGTGCCAGTAGTAACCCCCGCACAGGGGTTATCAATCAGCCCCAGCATTTT
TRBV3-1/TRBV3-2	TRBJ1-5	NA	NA	CASSQDGTSGQPQHF	TGTGCCAGCAGCCAAGACGGGACATCTGGTCAGCCCCAGCATTTT
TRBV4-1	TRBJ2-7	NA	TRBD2	CASSLYSGGPYYEQYF	TGCGCCAGCAGCCTCTATAGCGGGGGGCCATATTACGAGCAGTACTTC
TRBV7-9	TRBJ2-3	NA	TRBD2	CASSLTHGGGDTQYF	TGTGCCAGCAGCTTAACTCATGGCGGGGGAGATACGCAGTATTTT
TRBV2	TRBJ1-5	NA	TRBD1	CASSGQGVSGNQPQHF	TGTGCCAGCAGTGGACAGGGGGTGAGTGGCAATCAGCCCCAGCATTTT
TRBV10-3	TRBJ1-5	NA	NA	CAISEGGINQPQHF	TGTGCCATCAGTGAGGGGGGGATAAATCAGCCCCAGCATTTT
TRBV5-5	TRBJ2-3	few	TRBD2	CASSFRSGGALDTQYF	TGTGCCAGCAGCTTCAGAAGCGGGGGGGCGTTAGATACGCAGTATTTT
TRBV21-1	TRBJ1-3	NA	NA	CASSKRKASSGNTIYF	TGTGCCAGCAGCAAGAGGAAGGCCAGCTCTGGAAACACCATATATTTT
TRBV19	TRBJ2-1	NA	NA	CATNSYNEQFF	TGTGCCACCAATTCCTACAATGAGCAGTTCTTC
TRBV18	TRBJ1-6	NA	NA	CASSPRTDNSPLHF	TGTGCCAGCTCACCACGGACAGATAATTCACCCCTCCACTTT
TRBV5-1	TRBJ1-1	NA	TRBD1	CASSSDRVAFF	TGCGCCAGCAGCTCGGACAGGGTAGCTTTCTTT